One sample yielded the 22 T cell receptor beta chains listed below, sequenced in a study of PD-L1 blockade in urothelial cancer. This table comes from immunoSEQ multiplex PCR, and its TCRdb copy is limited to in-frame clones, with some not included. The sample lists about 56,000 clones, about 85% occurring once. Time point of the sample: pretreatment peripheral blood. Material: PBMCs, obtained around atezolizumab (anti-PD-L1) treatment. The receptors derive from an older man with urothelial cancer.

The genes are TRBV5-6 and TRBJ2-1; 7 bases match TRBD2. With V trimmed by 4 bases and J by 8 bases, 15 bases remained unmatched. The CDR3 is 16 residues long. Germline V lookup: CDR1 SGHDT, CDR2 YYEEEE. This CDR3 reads CASSPIGGGGHHEQFF. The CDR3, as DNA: TGTGCCAGCAGCCCAATAGGTGGGGGAGGGCACCATGAGCAGTTCTTC.

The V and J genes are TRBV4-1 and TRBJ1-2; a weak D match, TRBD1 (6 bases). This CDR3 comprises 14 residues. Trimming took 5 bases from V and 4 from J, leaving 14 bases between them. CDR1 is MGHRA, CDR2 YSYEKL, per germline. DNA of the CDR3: TGCGCCAGCAGCTCCAGACAGGAACTCTATGGCTACACCTTC. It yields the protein CASSSRQELYGYTF.

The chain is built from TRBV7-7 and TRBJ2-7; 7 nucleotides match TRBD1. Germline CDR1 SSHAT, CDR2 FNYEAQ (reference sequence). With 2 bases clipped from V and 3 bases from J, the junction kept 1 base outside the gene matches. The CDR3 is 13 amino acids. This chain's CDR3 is CASSLRQGYEQYF. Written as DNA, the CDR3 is TGTGCCAGCAGCTTACGACAGGGCTACGAGCAGTACTTC.

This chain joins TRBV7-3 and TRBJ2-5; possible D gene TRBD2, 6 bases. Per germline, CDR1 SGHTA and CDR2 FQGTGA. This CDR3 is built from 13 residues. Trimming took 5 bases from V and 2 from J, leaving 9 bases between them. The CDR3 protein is CASSEGLQETQYF. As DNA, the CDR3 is TGTGCCAGCAGCGAGGGACTTCAAGAGACCCAGTACTTC. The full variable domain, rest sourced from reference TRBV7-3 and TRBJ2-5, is GAGVSQTPSNKVTEKGKYVELRCDPISGHTALYWYRQSLGQGPEFLIYFQGTGAADDSGLPNDRFFAVRPEGSVSTLKIQRTERGDSAVYLCASSEGLQETQYFGPGTRLLVL.

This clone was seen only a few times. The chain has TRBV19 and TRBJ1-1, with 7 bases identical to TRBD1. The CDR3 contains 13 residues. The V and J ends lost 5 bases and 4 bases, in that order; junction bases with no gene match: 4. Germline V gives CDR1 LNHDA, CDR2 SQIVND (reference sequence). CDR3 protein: CASSADRSTEAFF. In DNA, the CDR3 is TGTGCCAGTAGTGCGGACAGGTCCACTGAAGCTTTCTTT.

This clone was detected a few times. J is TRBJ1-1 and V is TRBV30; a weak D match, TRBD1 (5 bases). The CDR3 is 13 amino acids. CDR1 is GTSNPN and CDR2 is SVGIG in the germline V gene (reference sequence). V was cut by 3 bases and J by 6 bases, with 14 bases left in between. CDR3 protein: CAWSAGTRSEAFF. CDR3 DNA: TGTGCCTGGAGCGCCGGGACTCGGTCTGAAGCTTTCTTT.

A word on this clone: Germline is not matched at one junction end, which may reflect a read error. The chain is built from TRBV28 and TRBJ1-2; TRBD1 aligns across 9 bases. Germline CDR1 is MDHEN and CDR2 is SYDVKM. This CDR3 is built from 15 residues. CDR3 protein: CASTSLWGTLQGADF. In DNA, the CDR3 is TGTGCCAGCACCAGTTTATGGGGAACCCTACAGGGGGCAGACTTC.

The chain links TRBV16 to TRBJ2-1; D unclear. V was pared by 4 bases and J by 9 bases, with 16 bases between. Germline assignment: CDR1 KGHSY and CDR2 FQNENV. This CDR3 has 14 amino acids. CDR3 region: CASSPRLGFSEQFF. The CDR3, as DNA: TGTGCCAGCAGCCCCCGCCTGGGCTTCAGTGAGCAGTTCTTC.

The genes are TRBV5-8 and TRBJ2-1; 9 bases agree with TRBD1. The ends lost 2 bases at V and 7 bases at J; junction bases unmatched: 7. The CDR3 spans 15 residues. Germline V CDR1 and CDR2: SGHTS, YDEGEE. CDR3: CASSFEDRGNNEQFF. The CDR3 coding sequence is TGTGCCAGCAGCTTCGAAGACAGGGGGAATAATGAGCAGTTCTTC.

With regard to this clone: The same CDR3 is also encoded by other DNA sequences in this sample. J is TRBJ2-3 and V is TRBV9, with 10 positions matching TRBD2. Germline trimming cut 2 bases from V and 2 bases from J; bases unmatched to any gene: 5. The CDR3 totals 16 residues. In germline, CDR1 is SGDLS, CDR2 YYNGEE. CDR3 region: CASSVGLAASTDTQYF. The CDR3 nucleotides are TGTGCCAGCAGCGTCGGACTAGCGGCTTCCACAGATACGCAGTATTTT.

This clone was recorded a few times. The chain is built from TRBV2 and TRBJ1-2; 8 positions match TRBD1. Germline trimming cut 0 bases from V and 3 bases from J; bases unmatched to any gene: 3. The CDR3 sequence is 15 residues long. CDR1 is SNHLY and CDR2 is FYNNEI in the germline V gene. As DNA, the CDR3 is TGTGCCAGCAGTGAAGCCGGGACAGGTCACTATGGCTACACCTTC. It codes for CASSEAGTGHYGYTF.

The CDR3 loop reads CASTREGTGSQETQYF. DNA of the CDR3: TGTGCCAGCACCCGAGAAGGGACAGGCAGCCAAGAGACCCAGTACTTC. The chain combines TRBV2 with TRBJ2-5; TRBD1 matches 8 bases. J gave up 1 base and V 7 bases, and 11 bases lay outside the gene matches. This CDR3 region has 16 residues. From germline, CDR1 is SNHLY and CDR2 FYNNEI.

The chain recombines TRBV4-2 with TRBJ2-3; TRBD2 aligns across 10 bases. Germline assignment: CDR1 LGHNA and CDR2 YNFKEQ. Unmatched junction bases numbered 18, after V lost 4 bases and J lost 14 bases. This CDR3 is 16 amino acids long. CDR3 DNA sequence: TGTGCCAGCAGCCTAAGGGCTAGCGGGAGTGGTAGATACGCGTATTTT. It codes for CASSLRASGSGRYAYF.

The DNA of the CDR3 is TGTGCCAGCAGCTCGGACAGGGCGGGTGAAAAACTGTTTTTT. This sequence encodes CASSSDRAGEKLFF. The gene calls are TRBV5-6 and TRBJ1-4, with TRBD1 identical over 8 bases. CDR1 is SGHDT, CDR2 YYEEEE, per germline. V shed 3 bases and J 7 bases; nucleotides not matched to a gene: 5. The CDR3 contains 14 residues.

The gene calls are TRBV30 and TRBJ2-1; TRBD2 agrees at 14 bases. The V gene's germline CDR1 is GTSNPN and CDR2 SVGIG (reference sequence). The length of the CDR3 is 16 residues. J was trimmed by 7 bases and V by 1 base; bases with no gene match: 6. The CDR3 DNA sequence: TGTGCCTGGAGTGACGGGACTAGCGGGAGTCGAAATGAGCAGTTCTTC. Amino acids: CAWSDGTSGSRNEQFF.

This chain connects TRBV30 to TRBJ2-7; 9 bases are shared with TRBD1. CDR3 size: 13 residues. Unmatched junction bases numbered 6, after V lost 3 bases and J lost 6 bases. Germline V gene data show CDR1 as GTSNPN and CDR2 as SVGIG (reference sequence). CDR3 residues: CAWSRTGVGEQYF. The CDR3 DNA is TGTGCCTGGAGCAGGACAGGGGTCGGCGAGCAGTACTTC.

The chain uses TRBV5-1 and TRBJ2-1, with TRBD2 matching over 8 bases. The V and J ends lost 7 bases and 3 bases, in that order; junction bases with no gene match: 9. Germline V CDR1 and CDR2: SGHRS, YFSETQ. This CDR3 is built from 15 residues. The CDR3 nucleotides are TGCGCCAGCTCTGCGGGACTAGAAGACTACAATGAGCAGTTCTTC. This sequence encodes CASSAGLEDYNEQFF.

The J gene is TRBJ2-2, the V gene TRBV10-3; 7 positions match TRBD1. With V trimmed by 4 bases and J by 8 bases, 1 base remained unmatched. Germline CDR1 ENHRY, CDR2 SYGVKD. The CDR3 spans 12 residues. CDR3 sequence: CAISAGQGELFF. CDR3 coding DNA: TGTGCCATCAGTGCGGGACAGGGGGAGCTGTTTTTT.

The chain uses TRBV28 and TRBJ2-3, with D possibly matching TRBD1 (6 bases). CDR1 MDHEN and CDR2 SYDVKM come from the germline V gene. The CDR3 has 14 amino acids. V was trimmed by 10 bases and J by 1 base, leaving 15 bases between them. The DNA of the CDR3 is TGTGCCACTACAGGGAGAGGGGGCACAGATACGCAGTATTTT. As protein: CATTGRGGTDTQYF.

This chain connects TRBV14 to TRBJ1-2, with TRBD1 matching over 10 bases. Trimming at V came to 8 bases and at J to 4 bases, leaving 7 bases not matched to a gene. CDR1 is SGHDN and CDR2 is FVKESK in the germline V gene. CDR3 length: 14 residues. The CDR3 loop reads CASARQGAVYGYTF. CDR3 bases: TGTGCCAGCGCCAGACAGGGGGCCGTCTATGGCTACACCTTC.

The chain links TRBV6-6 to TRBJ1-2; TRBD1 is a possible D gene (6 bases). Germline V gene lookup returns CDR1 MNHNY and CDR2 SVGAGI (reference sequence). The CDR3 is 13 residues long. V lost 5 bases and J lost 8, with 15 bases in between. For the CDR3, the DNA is TGTGCCAGCAGTCACGGGGCAGGGACAGGCTACACCTTC. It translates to CASSHGAGTGYTF.

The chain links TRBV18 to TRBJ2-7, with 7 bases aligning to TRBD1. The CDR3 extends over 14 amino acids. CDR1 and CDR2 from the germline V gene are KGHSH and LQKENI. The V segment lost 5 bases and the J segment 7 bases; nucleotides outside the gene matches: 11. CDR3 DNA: TGTGCCAGCTCAGCGACAGGGACAAGGGGGGAGCAGTACTTC. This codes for CASSATGTRGEQYF.